This TCR beta chain was observed in a study of shared clonotypes between healthy human individuals. Assay used: immunoSEQ multiplex PCR; TCRdb lists only in-frame clones, some missing. The sample lists 600,000 to 700,000 clones, around 73% seen once, with around 2% in the top ten. This sequence was found in a woman in her twenties or thirties in good health. Specimen: memory CD4+ T cells sorted from blood. Regarding subset: CD45RA-negative fraction.

This chain's CDR3 is CATSGSSYEQYF. CDR3 DNA sequence: TGTGCCACCAGCGGCTCATCCTACGAGCAGTACTTC. This chain uses TRBV15 with TRBJ2-7; unclear D gene. The V end was cut by 5 bases, the J end by 1 base, with 6 bases between. CDR3 length: 12 residues. The V gene's germline CDR1 is LNHNV and CDR2 YYDKDF (reference sequence).